This T cell receptor (beta chain) originates from a study of CXCR3-negative and CXCR3-positive naive CD8 T cells. Study results and caveats: Naive cells that were CXCR3-negative or CXCR3-positive used TRBV-TRBJ genes alike, while memory cells diverged.

UMI-labeled 5' RACE yielded the TRB cDNA libraries. No DNA is given; TCRdb re-called the 5' RACE reads and lists each CDR3 protein once. The listing records 45,000 to 70,000 distinct CDR3 sequences. Worth noting for this clonotype: Its specificity is not known.

CDR3 length equals 16 residues. The material sequenced was memory CD8+ T cells from blood. This receptor was obtained from a human donor in good health. Some clones in this sample may be carry-over from other donors' samples. The J gene is TRBJ2-7, the V gene TRBV12-3 or TRBV12-4; the TRBD2 assignment by TCRdb is unverifiable without DNA. This chain's CDR3 is CASSQARHDRSHEQYF.